The rows below give T cell receptor beta chains drawn from one sample of a study of OX40 agonist ivuxolimab in advanced cancers. The assay was immunoSEQ multiplex PCR, and TCRdb's table has in-frame clones only and misses some. This table has just over 14,000 clones, about 69% appearing once. Here the sequenced sample was CD4+ or CD8+ T cells sorted from blood, taken in a trial of the OX40 agonist ivuxolimab. These receptors were taken from an adult with an advanced solid tumor such as melanoma, head and neck, liver or kidney cancer. CDR3s include the opening cysteine and the closing phenylalanine or tryptophan. A D gene is named only where the DNA matches it firmly. The size of a clone is reported for some rows only, either as once, few or many, or as a class for expanded clones.

d_gene,j_gene,v_gene,abundance,CDR3aa,CDR3nt
NA,TRBJ1-1,TRBV29-1,NA,CSVLAGLYPEAFF,TGCAGCGTGTTGGCAGGGCTATATCCTGAAGCTTTCTTT
NA,TRBJ2-3,TRBV7-6,NA,CASSPLWADTQYF,TGTGCCAGCAGCCCCTTATGGGCAGATACGCAGTATTTT
TRBD2,TRBJ2-7,TRBV27,NA,CASSPSGSFHEQYF,TGTGCCAGCAGTCCTAGCGGGAGTTTCCACGAGCAGTACTTC
NA,TRBJ2-1,TRBV27,NA,CASSLSGLNEQFF,TGTGCCAGCAGTTTATCGGGGCTGAATGAGCAGTTCTTC
TRBD1,TRBJ1-1,TRBV7-8,NA,CASSLGTGDEAFF,TGTGCCAGCAGCCTCGGGACAGGGGATGAAGCTTTCTTT
NA,TRBJ2-7,TRBV6-1,NA,CASSEIAVRYEQYF,TGTGCCAGCAGTGAAATCGCGGTCAGGTACGAGCAGTACTTC
TRBD2,TRBJ2-7,TRBV10-3,medium-sized,CAISETAPSGSSYEQYF,TGTGCCATCAGTGAGACCGCTCCTAGCGGGAGCTCCTACGAGCAGTACTTC
TRBD2,TRBJ2-1,TRBV14,NA,CASSQVPAGGSEQFF,TGTGCCAGCAGCCAAGTCCCAGCGGGAGGCTCTGAGCAGTTCTTC
TRBD1,TRBJ1-2,TRBV5-4,NA,CASSLIKGARGYTF,TGTGCCAGCAGCTTAATAAAGGGGGCGCGCGGCTACACCTTC
TRBD2,TRBJ2-1,TRBV19,NA,CASSPGGGNEQFF,TGTGCCAGTAGCCCCGGGGGGGGGAATGAGCAGTTCTTC
TRBD1,TRBJ2-7,TRBV29-1,NA,CSVETGQNYEQYF,TGCAGCGTTGAAACGGGACAGAACTACGAGCAGTACTTC
TRBD2,TRBJ2-7,TRBV6-1,few,CASSEYGLAGVIYEQYF,TGTGCCAGCAGTGAATACGGACTAGCGGGAGTTATCTACGAGCAGTACTTC
NA,TRBJ2-5,TRBV12-5,NA,CASGLGGETQYF,TGTGCTAGTGGTTTGGGGGGAGAGACCCAGTACTTC
TRBD2,TRBJ2-5,TRBV4-3,NA,CASSRLLAVQETQYF,TGCGCCAGCAGCCGCCTCCTAGCGGTCCAAGAGACCCAGTACTTC
NA,TRBJ2-2,TRBV7-3,few,CASGWGTTNTGELFF,TGTGCCAGCGGCTGGGGGACAACTAACACCGGGGAGCTGTTTTTT
NA,TRBJ2-2,TRBV6-4,NA,CASGSETGELFF,TGTGCCAGCGGCTCTGAGACCGGGGAGCTGTTTTTT
NA,TRBJ2-7,TRBV6-5,NA,CASRTPTGVHYEQYF,TGTGCCAGCAGGACCCCGACAGGAGTCCACTACGAGCAGTACTTC
TRBD2,TRBJ2-7,TRBV7-2,NA,CASNLGRGEQYF,TGTGCCAGCAACCTCGGGAGGGGCGAGCAGTACTTC
NA,TRBJ2-3,TRBV2,NA,CASRETGDHRDTQYF,TGTGCCAGCAGGGAGACAGGTGATCACCGAGATACGCAGTATTTT
NA,TRBJ2-4,TRBV11-3,once,CASSLDPNPWGAKNIQYF,TGTGCCAGCAGCTTAGATCCTAACCCTTGGGGAGCCAAAAACATTCAGTACTTC
TRBD1,TRBJ1-2,TRBV6-6,NA,CASRLWTGLNYGYTF,TGTGCCAGCAGGCTATGGACAGGTCTAAACTATGGCTACACCTTC
TRBD2,TRBJ2-1,TRBV4-1,NA,CASSLEGTSKYEQFF,TGCGCCAGCAGCCTGGAGGGGACTAGCAAGTATGAGCAGTTCTTC
TRBD2,TRBJ2-2,TRBV28,NA,CASRTRTSGSGGELFF,TGTGCCAGCAGAACCAGGACTAGCGGGAGTGGCGGGGAGCTGTTTTTT
NA,TRBJ1-4,TRBV14,NA,CASSPGIGLNEKLFF,TGTGCCAGCAGCCCAGGGATTGGCCTTAATGAAAAACTGTTTTTT
TRBD1,TRBJ2-2,TRBV7-7,NA,CASSSITGTVNTGELFF,TGTGCCAGCAGCTCCATTACCGGGACAGTGAACACCGGGGAGCTGTTTTTT
TRBD1,TRBJ1-2,TRBV27,NA,CASSFSGTVNYGYTF,TGTGCCAGCAGTTTCTCCGGGACAGTTAACTATGGCTACACCTTC
NA,TRBJ2-3,TRBV4-2,NA,CASSQDLGRPDTQYF,TGTGCCAGCAGCCAAGATTTAGGGAGGCCAGATACGCAGTATTTT
NA,TRBJ2-7,TRBV4-2,NA,CASSPQEYSYEQYF,TGTGCCAGCAGCCCACAGGAATACTCCTACGAGCAGTACTTC
TRBD1,TRBJ2-7,TRBV7-9,NA,CASSSGQSEQYF,TGTGCCAGCAGCTCGGGACAGAGCGAGCAGTACTTC
TRBD2,TRBJ2-1,TRBV9,NA,CASSPRRSGSYNEQFF,TGTGCCAGCAGCCCACGACGTAGCGGGAGCTACAATGAGCAGTTCTTC
NA,TRBJ2-7,TRBV7-2,NA,CASSPGTAGPEQYF,TGTGCCAGCAGCCCCGGAACGGCGGGGCCCGAGCAGTACTTC
TRBD2,TRBJ2-7,TRBV7-8,NA,CASSSGGEGTYEQYF,TGTGCCAGCAGCTCTGGGGGGGAGGGAACCTACGAGCAGTACTTC
NA,TRBJ1-1,TRBV30,NA,CAWRITEAFF,TGTGCCTGGAGAATAACTGAAGCTTTCTTT
NA,TRBJ1-1,TRBV15,NA,CATSRDRSAGMNTEAFF,TGTGCCACCAGCAGAGATAGGTCAGCGGGGATGAACACTGAAGCTTTCTTT
NA,TRBJ2-7,TRBV14,NA,CASSQGAGAGTKSYEQYF,TGTGCCAGCAGCCAAGGTGCAGGAGCGGGTACAAAGTCCTACGAGCAGTACTTC
TRBD2,TRBJ2-7,TRBV7-9,NA,CASSSVLAGAHEQYF,TGTGCCAGCAGCAGTGTCCTAGCGGGAGCACACGAGCAGTACTTC
TRBD2,TRBJ2-7,TRBV30,once,CAWRLGLTIFSYEQYF,TGTGCCTGGAGATTGGGACTAACGATTTTCTCCTACGAGCAGTACTTC
NA,TRBJ2-7,TRBV7-9,NA,CASSFLSANYEQYF,TGTGCCAGCAGCTTCCTTAGCGCAAACTACGAGCAGTACTTC
TRBD2,TRBJ2-3,TRBV6-5,NA,CASSYSTSGTDTQYF,TGTGCCAGCAGTTACTCGACTAGCGGCACAGATACGCAGTATTTT
NA,TRBJ1-2,TRBV5-1,NA,CASSLSQGWDGYTF,TGCGCCAGCAGCTTGTCGCAGGGGTGGGATGGCTACACCTTC
TRBD1,TRBJ2-1,TRBV7-8,NA,CASSLGQGAQAYNEQFF,TGTGCCAGCAGCCTGGGACAGGGGGCCCAGGCCTACAATGAGCAGTTCTTC
TRBD1,TRBJ1-1,TRBV10-1,NA,CASSAKGTGTNTEAFF,TGCGCCAGCAGCGCAAAAGGGACAGGGACGAACACTGAAGCTTTCTTT
TRBD1,TRBJ2-7,TRBV4-3,NA,CASSQGSGGTYEQYF,TGCGCCAGCAGCCAGGGGTCAGGGGGAACCTACGAGCAGTACTTC
TRBD2,TRBJ2-1,TRBV25-1,NA,CASRRGSMRYNEQFF,TGTGCCAGCAGACGCGGGAGTATGCGATACAATGAGCAGTTCTTC
NA,TRBJ1-1,TRBV5-4,NA,CASSFERQEAFF,TGTGCCAGCAGCTTTGAGAGGCAGGAAGCTTTCTTT
NA,TRBJ1-2,TRBV29-1,NA,CSVGDGYTF,TGCAGCGTTGGTGACGGCTACACCTTC